This T cell receptor (beta chain) comes out of a study of CD8+ T cells in alopecia areata. Study overall: Those patients who were treated received oral tofacitinib, which was given at 5 to 10 mg twice daily for moderate-to-severe alopecia areata. Once tofacitinib had been taken for 6 to 18 months, 6 months off drug followed. Study results and caveats: Especially in alopecia totalis/universalis, lesional scalp showed greater clonality than normal scalp did.

In each case, RNA was isolated and then reverse transcribed into cDNA as the sequencing template. The method was immunoSEQ multiplex PCR; TCRdb's version includes in-frame clones alone and lacks a portion of them. The sample comprises some 190,000 clones, around 49% of which are singletons, and 10% rests with the top ten. Comment on this clone: Its antigen is unknown. An end of the junction does not agree with germline; a read error may underlie this.

This CDR3 is built from 16 residues. Germline loops: CDR1 SGHAT, CDR2 FQNNGV. Stated treatment: oral pan-JAK inhibitor, 5-10 mg twice daily. Researchers gathered lesional scalp punch biopsies and peripheral blood from patients with alopecia areata. The receptor was isolated from a human donor with alopecia areata. The material was CD8+ T cells sorted from blood, obtained between weeks 51 and 54, from a patient treated with tofacitinib. The chain combines TRBV11-2 with TRBJ1-1; 9 bases are shared with TRBD1. CDR3 in amino acids: CASTLASRTGDPEAFF. The DNA for the CDR3 is TGTGCCAGCACCTTAGCAAGTCGGACAGGGGATCCTGAAGCTTTCTTT.